The 26 T cell receptor beta chains below were found in one sample sequenced in a study of blood T cell repertoires in COVID-19. Here immunoSEQ multiplex PCR was the method, and the copy in TCRdb shows in-frame clones only, minus some. The table includes 150,000 or so clones, over 75% detected once. The sample consisted of peripheral blood. Source of these receptors: a woman in her fifties or sixties with COVID-19, enrolled during active disease.

V is TRBV18 and J is TRBJ2-3; TRBD1 aligns across 7 bases. The V and J ends lost 3 bases and 1 base, in that order; junction bases with no gene match: 1. The CDR3 totals 14 residues. Germline loops: CDR1 KGHSH, CDR2 LQKENI. The CDR3 DNA follows: TGTGCCAGCTCACCCCAGGGGGGCACAGATACGCAGTATTTT. Translating it yields CASSPQGGTDTQYF. Filled out from reference TRBV18 and TRBJ2-3, the complete variable domain reads NAGVMQNPRHLVRRRGQEARLRCSPMKGHSHVYWYRQLPEEGLKFMVYLQKENIIDESGMPKERFSAEFPKEGPSILRIQQVVRGDSAAYFCASSPQGGTDTQYFGPGTRLTVL.

This sequence joins TRBV6-2 or TRBV6-3 and TRBJ2-4; TRBD1 matches at 9 bases. The CDR3 sequence is 20 residues long. V lost 2 bases and J lost 0; bases outside the gene matches: 14. In germline, CDR1 is MNHEY, CDR2 SVGEGT. The CDR3 DNA reads as TGTGCCAGCAGTTACGGGACAGGGCGAAACCCGTCTCTAGCCAAAAACATTCAGTACTTC. Its protein product is CASSYGTGRNPSLAKNIQYF.

The rearrangement joins TRBV7-3 to TRBJ1-2, with TRBD1 as a possible D gene (6 bases). V lost 5 bases and J 6 bases, leaving 13 bases between the germline ends. CDR3 length: 13 amino acids. CDR1 and CDR2 from the germline V gene are SGHTA and FQGTGA. For the CDR3, the DNA is TGTGCCAGCAGCCTGGCGGACAGCAATGGCTACACCTTC. Translating it yields CASSLADSNGYTF. Together with reference TRBV7-3 and TRBJ1-2, the CDR3 gives the full variable domain: GAGVSQTPSNKVTEKGKYVELRCDPISGHTALYWYRQSLGQGPEFLIYFQGTGAADDSGLPNDRFFAVRPEGSVSTLKIQRTERGDSAVYLCASSLADSNGYTFGSGTRLTVV.

The gene calls are TRBV6-5 and TRBJ1-3; D is undetermined. CDR1 and CDR2 from the germline V gene are MNHEY and SVGAGI. V gave up 5 bases and J gave up 4 bases, with 12 bases separating them. The CDR3 contains 14 residues. CDR3 DNA sequence: TGTGCCAGCAGTAGTGCGGGGAGCGGAAACACCATATATTTT. Translation gives CASSSAGSGNTIYF.

CDR3 coding DNA: TGTGCCAGCACCCCAGGGGGCAACGGTGAAAAACTGTTTTTT. Translation gives CASTPGGNGEKLFF. The chain joins TRBV28 to TRBJ1-4; 8 nucleotides agree with TRBD1. Losses at the gene ends were 7 bases for V and 7 bases for J; bases not matched to a gene: 8. CDR3 length: 14 amino acids. The germline CDR1 and CDR2 sequences are MDHEN and SYDVKM.

This clone has a count of ten or more. This sequence joins TRBV6-1 and TRBJ1-5; D remains ambiguous. This CDR3 is built from 16 residues. V was shortened by 0 bases and J by 7 bases, with 16 bases between the two germline ends. Germline assignment: CDR1 MNHNS and CDR2 SASEGT. The CDR3 nucleotides read TGTGCCAGCAGTGAAGCGCGAATCGTTGGGCCCCAGCCCCAGCATTTT. This encodes CASSEARIVGPQPQHF.

The chain carries TRBV3-1 (or the pseudogene TRBV3-2) and TRBJ2-2; possible D gene TRBD1, 5 bases. Germline-derived CDR1 and CDR2 are LGHDT and YNNKEL (reference sequence). V was clipped by 1 base and J by 0 bases, with 9 bases between them. This CDR3 region has 16 residues. DNA of the CDR3: TGTGCCAGCAGCCAAGGGACAATCGCGAACACCGGGGAGCTGTTTTTT. Its translation is CASSQGTIANTGELFF.

The gene calls are TRBV7-8 and TRBJ1-2; D is perhaps TRBD1 (6 bases). V lost 5 bases and J lost 1, with 11 bases in between. The CDR3 loop spans 14 amino acids. Germline CDR1 SGHVS, CDR2 FQNEAQ. The CDR3 nucleotides are TGTGCCAGCAGCGTAACAGGGAATAACTATGGCTACACCTTC. Its protein is CASSVTGNNYGYTF.

The CDR3 protein is CASSRGPQPQHF. As DNA, the CDR3 is TGTGCCAGCAGCAGGGGCCCCCAGCCCCAGCATTTT. This chain links TRBV24-1 with TRBJ1-5; D is perhaps TRBD1 (6 bases). V gave up 11 bases and J gave up 7 bases, with 14 bases separating them. Germline V CDR1 and CDR2: KGHDR, SFDVKD. The CDR3 is 12 residues long.

The rearrangement links TRBV19 to TRBJ2-1, with a weak D call TRBD1 (5 bases). Germline CDR1 and CDR2: LNHDA and SQIVND (reference sequence). Trimming shortened V by 3 bases and J by 7 bases, and 10 bases separated the two germline ends. This CDR3 comprises 13 residues. This CDR3 reads CASSIGPGNEQFF. The DNA of the CDR3 is TGTGCCAGTAGTATCGGGCCAGGGAATGAGCAGTTCTTC.

This chain links TRBV3-1 (or the pseudogene TRBV3-2) with TRBJ2-5, with 10 bases identical to TRBD2. The germline gives CDR1 LGHDT, CDR2 YNNKEL (reference sequence). Trimming at V came to 0 bases and at J to 6 bases, leaving 16 bases not matched to a gene. The CDR3 is made up of 19 amino acids. The CDR3 DNA follows: TGTGCCAGCAGCCAAGATCAACTCCTGAGCGGGGGGGCTCTTCAGACCCAGTACTTC. Protein sequence: CASSQDQLLSGGALQTQYF.

The V gene is TRBV5-1, the J gene TRBJ1-5; the D is unclear. V was cut by 0 bases and J by 0 bases, with 10 bases left in between. This CDR3 contains 16 residues. The germline gives CDR1 SGHRS, CDR2 YFSETQ. CDR3 sequence (DNA): TGCGCCAGCAGCTTGGACGGTGGAGGTAGCAATCAGCCCCAGCATTTT. Residues: CASSLDGGGSNQPQHF.

This chain links TRBV9 with TRBJ1-1, with 8 bases fitting TRBD1. Trimming removed 1 base from V and 7 bases from J; junction bases left unmatched: 9. This CDR3 has 15 amino acids. Germline values: CDR1 SGDLS, CDR2 YYNGEE. The CDR3 coding sequence is TGTGCCAGCAGCGTACTCTCGACAGGGGTAAGTGAAGCTTTCTTT. Translating it yields CASSVLSTGVSEAFF.

The chain links TRBV7-3 to TRBJ1-4; 7 bases are shared with TRBD1. CDR3 size: 13 residues. The germline V gene encodes CDR1 SGHTA and CDR2 FQGTGA. V was clipped by 8 bases and J by 7 bases; unmatched bases: 7. This chain's CDR3 is CASFKGAGEKLFF. The CDR3 region has the DNA TGTGCCAGCTTTAAGGGGGCGGGTGAAAAACTGTTTTTT.

V and J are TRBV10-3 and TRBJ1-1; tentatively, D is TRBD1 (5 bases). The V and J ends lost 1 base and 1 base respectively, with 7 bases between them. CDR1 and CDR2 (germline): ENHRY, SYGVKD. The CDR3 length is 14 residues. The CDR3 bases are TGTGCCATCAGTGAGTTAAGGGGGAACACTGAAGCTTTCTTT. Its translation is CAISELRGNTEAFF.

The chain links TRBV18 to TRBJ2-3; D may be TRBD1 (6 bases). Germline V gene lookup returns CDR1 KGHSH and CDR2 LQKENI. The CDR3 sequence is 15 residues long. Trimming shortened V by 1 base and J by 4 bases, and 12 bases separated the two germline ends. CDR3 coding DNA: TGTGCCAGCTCACCACTGACAGGCCCACCAGATACGCAGTATTTT. This sequence encodes CASSPLTGPPDTQYF.

The chain is built from TRBV6-5 and TRBJ2-7, with 7 bases aligning to TRBD1. V lost 6 bases, J lost 6 bases, and 8 bases stayed unmatched. The germline gives CDR1 MNHEY, CDR2 SVGAGI. This CDR3 has 13 residues. This chain's CDR3 is CASRPTGLLEQYF. CDR3 nucleotides: TGTGCCAGCAGGCCGACAGGGTTGCTCGAGCAGTACTTC.

This clone turned up a few times. This rearrangement joins TRBV7-8 to TRBJ2-7, with 9 positions matching TRBD1. Germline loops: CDR1 SGHVS, CDR2 FQNEAQ. The CDR3 runs 16 residues. V was pared by 1 base and J by 3 bases, with 7 bases of the junction left unmatched. The CDR3 DNA follows: TGTGCCAGCAGCTTAGTATTTGGGACAGGGATCTACGAGCAGTACTTC. This encodes CASSLVFGTGIYEQYF.

The chain recombines TRBV7-9 with TRBJ1-1, with D uncertain. The CDR3 is 13 residues long. V lost 2 bases and J 4 bases, leaving 8 bases between the germline ends. From germline, CDR1 is SEHNR and CDR2 FQNEAQ (reference sequence). CDR3 bases: TGTGCCAGCAGCTTATACAGTCTCACTGAAGCTTTCTTT. This gives the protein CASSLYSLTEAFF. Variable domain in full (rest from reference TRBV7-9 and TRBJ1-1): DTGVSQNPRHKITKRGQNVTFRCDPISEHNRLYWYRQTLGQGPEFLTYFQNEAQLEKSRLLSDRFSAERPKGSFSTLEIQRTEQGDSAMYLCASSLYSLTEAFFGQGTRLTVV.

This chain uses TRBV7-9 with TRBJ1-4; D ambiguous. The CDR3 runs 13 residues. V gave up 1 base and J gave up 8 bases, with 8 bases separating them. CDR1 is SEHNR, CDR2 FQNEAQ, per germline (reference sequence). The CDR3 loop is CASSLGMAEKLFF. The CDR3 bases are TGTGCCAGCAGCTTAGGAATGGCCGAAAAACTGTTTTTT.

This clone was counted once. The gene calls are TRBV7-2 and TRBJ1-1; D is uncertain. Germline CDR1 reads SGHTA; CDR2 reads FQGNSA. CDR3 length: 17 residues. Trimming shortened V by 1 base and J by 5 bases, and 20 bases separated the two germline ends. The CDR3 here is CASSLGRGFSAGTEAFF. As DNA, the CDR3 is TGTGCCAGCAGCTTAGGCCGCGGTTTTTCGGCCGGAACTGAAGCTTTCTTT.

The V gene is TRBV15, the J gene TRBJ1-3, with D uncertain. Germline CDR1 and CDR2: LNHNV and YYDKDF (reference sequence). This CDR3 comprises 17 residues. V was shortened by 3 bases and J by 4 bases, with 19 bases between the two germline ends. CDR3 sequence (DNA): TGTGCCACCAGCAGTTATTCCGACAACCTTGGAGGAAACACCATATATTTT. Protein: CATSSYSDNLGGNTIYF.

This clone was seen once. The chain recombines TRBV7-6 with TRBJ2-3, with 10 bases that match TRBD2. V was clipped by 3 bases and J by 2 bases; unmatched bases: 2. Germline CDR1 SGHVS, CDR2 FNYEAQ. The CDR3 loop spans 15 amino acids. CDR3 protein: CASSFSGGITDTQYF. CDR3 DNA: TGTGCCAGCAGCTTTAGCGGGGGGATCACAGATACGCAGTATTTT.

The chain carries TRBV7-3 and TRBJ2-1; tentative D call: TRBD2 (6 bases). In germline, CDR1 is SGHTA, CDR2 FQGTGA. The length of the CDR3 is 15 residues. Trimming removed 1 base from V and 2 bases from J, with 9 bases in between. CDR3 amino acids: CASSLRRGTYNEQFF. CDR3 coding DNA: TGTGCCAGCAGCTTAAGGCGGGGCACCTACAATGAGCAGTTCTTC. Full variable domain (missing parts from reference TRBV7-3 and TRBJ2-1): GAGVSQTPSNKVTEKGKYVELRCDPISGHTALYWYRQSLGQGPEFLIYFQGTGAADDSGLPNDRFFAVRPEGSVSTLKIQRTERGDSAVYLCASSLRRGTYNEQFFGPGTRLTVL.

This clone has a handful of counts. The chain couples TRBV7-9 to TRBJ2-7, with no clear D. V lost 5 bases, J lost 4 bases, and 9 bases lay in between. The V gene's germline CDR1 is SEHNR and CDR2 FQNEAQ (reference sequence). The CDR3 is 12 residues long. CDR3 loop: CASSIDTYEQYF. DNA of the CDR3: TGTGCCAGCAGCATCGACACTTACGAGCAGTACTTC.

The gene calls are TRBV12-2 and TRBJ1-5. TRBV12-2 represents a pseudogene. This CDR3 has 11 residues. CDR3 residues: CASRSDQPQHF. CDR3 bases: TGTGCAAGTCGGTCGGATCAGCCCCAGCATTTT.